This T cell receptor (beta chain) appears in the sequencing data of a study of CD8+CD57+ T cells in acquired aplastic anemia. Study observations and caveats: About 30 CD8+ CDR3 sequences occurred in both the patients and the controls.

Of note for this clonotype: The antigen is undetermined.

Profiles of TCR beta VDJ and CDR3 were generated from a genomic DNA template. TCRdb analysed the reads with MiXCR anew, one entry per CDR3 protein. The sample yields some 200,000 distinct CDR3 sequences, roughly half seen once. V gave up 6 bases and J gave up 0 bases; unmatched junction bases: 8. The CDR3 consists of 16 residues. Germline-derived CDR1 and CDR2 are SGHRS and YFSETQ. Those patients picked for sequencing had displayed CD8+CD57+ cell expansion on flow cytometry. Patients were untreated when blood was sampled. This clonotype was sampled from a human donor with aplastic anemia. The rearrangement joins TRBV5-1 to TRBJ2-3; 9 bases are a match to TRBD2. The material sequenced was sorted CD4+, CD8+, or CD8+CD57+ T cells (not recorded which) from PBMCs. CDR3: CASMAGTSSSTDTQYF. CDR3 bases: TGCGCCAGCATGGCCGGGACTAGCAGCAGCACAGATACGCAGTATTTT.